The 23 T cell receptor beta chains presented below share a single source sample, sequenced in a study of T cells in Graves' hyperthyroidism and ophthalmopathy. There were TCR beta CDR3 regions amplified from RNA transcripts. During a first-round RT-PCR of the TCR CDR3, the HTBI primer set was used. TCRdb re-analysed the multiplex PCR reads in MiXCR, keeping a single row per CDR3 protein. Of under 550,000 distinct CDR3 sequences listed, roughly 21% are singletons. The sequencing input was blood. The receptor set was obtained from a man aged 35 to 55 with Graves' ophthalmopathy.

Only a few counts were recorded for this clonotype. V usage is TRBV27 and J usage is TRBJ1-5, with D maybe TRBD1 (5 bases). The CDR3 runs 14 residues. V shed 5 bases and J shed 5 bases, with 13 bases lying between them. Germline values: CDR1 MNHEY, CDR2 SMNVEV (reference sequence). This CDR3 reads CASSTAGRDQPQHF. DNA of the CDR3: TGTGCCAGCAGTACAGCGGGGCGAGATCAGCCCCAGCATTTT.

This clonotype has more than one count but fewer than ten. The chain has TRBV7-9 and TRBJ2-5; TRBD2 aligns across 11 bases. V dropped 5 bases and J dropped 5; count of bases not matched to a gene: 10. CDR1 SEHNR and CDR2 FQNEAQ come from the germline V gene (reference sequence). CDR3 length: 16 amino acids. This chain's CDR3 is CASSRGLAGGRETQYF. The CDR3 DNA sequence: TGTGCCAGCAGCCGTGGGCTAGCGGGGGGTCGGGAGACCCAGTACTTC.

Note on this clonotype: A read error may produce the germline difference seen at one junction end. The rearrangement uses TRBV7-8 and TRBJ2-7; D not resolved. The V gene's germline CDR1 is SGHVS and CDR2 FQNEAQ. This CDR3 is 15 amino acids long. The CDR3 region has the DNA TGCGCCAGCAGCCAATCAGATCAGGATAGTTACGAGCAGTACTTC. This encodes CASSQSDQDSYEQYF.

This clonotype was seen at least ten times. The J gene is TRBJ1-4, the V gene TRBV2; 8 bases agree with TRBD1. The ends lost 7 bases at V and 3 bases at J; junction bases unmatched: 7. Per the germline V gene, CDR1 is SNHLY and CDR2 is FYNNEI. The CDR3 extends over 15 amino acids. CDR3 nucleotide sequence: TGTGCCAGCACCCTGGGGGACAGGTCTAATGAAAAACTGTTTTTT. Its protein is CASTLGDRSNEKLFF.

This chain uses TRBV12-3 or TRBV12-4 with TRBJ1-5, with a possible D match to TRBD1 (5 bases). Between the trimmed V and J ends, which lost 3 bases and 6 bases, there was a span of 15 bases. This CDR3 is 15 amino acids long. DNA of the CDR3: TGTGCCAGCAGTTTGGGGGAACGGGATACTCAGCCCCAGCATTTT. Residues: CASSLGERDTQPQHF.

Comment on this clonotype: One end of the junction is discordant with germline, which a read error may explain. This rearrangement joins TRBV3-1 to TRBJ2-5; tentatively, D is TRBD2 (6 bases). This CDR3 contains 13 residues. Germline CDR1 reads LGHDT; CDR2 reads YNNKEL (reference sequence). CDR3 coding DNA: TGTGCCAGCAGCCACTCAGGAGGGCACTTAATCCACTTC. This encodes CASSHSGGHLIHF.

This clonotype was seen many times. The V and J genes are TRBV11-1 and TRBJ2-1, with D possibly TRBD1 on 6 matching bases. Germline V lookup: CDR1 SGHAT, CDR2 FQDESV (reference sequence). The CDR3 is 13 amino acids. Trimming removed 5 bases at V and 6 bases at J, with 11 bases between. The CDR3 spells CASSDGQINEQFF. Written as DNA, the CDR3 is TGTGCCAGCAGCGACGGACAGATCAATGAGCAGTTCTTC.

This clonotype was seen only a few times. V and J are TRBV3-1 and TRBJ2-1; 8 nucleotides line up with TRBD1. CDR3 length: 13 residues. Germline assignment: CDR1 LGHDT and CDR2 YNNKEL (reference sequence). The V and J ends lost 4 bases and 12 bases, in that order; junction bases with no gene match: 8. CDR3 loop: CASSPLGTGLQFF. DNA for the CDR3: TGTGCCAGCAGCCCCCTAGGGACAGGTTTGCAGTTCTTC.

This clonotype was seen repeatedly, ten times or more. This chain links TRBV30 with TRBJ2-7; D possibly corresponds to TRBD1 (5 bases). Germline values: CDR1 GTSNPN, CDR2 SVGIG (reference sequence). CDR3 length: 13 amino acids. V was trimmed by 6 bases and J by 0 bases, leaving 12 bases between them. The CDR3: CACFVRVSYEQYF. As DNA, the CDR3 is TGTGCCTGCTTCGTCAGGGTCTCCTACGAGCAGTACTTC.

CDR3 in amino acids: CASSLGVIRSSGNTIYF. The DNA for the CDR3 is TGTGCCAGCAGCTTAGGAGTAATCCGCAGCTCTGGAAACACCATATATTTT. J is TRBJ1-3 and V is TRBV7-9; no firm D call. Germline V gene sequence: CDR1 SEHNR, CDR2 FQNEAQ (reference sequence). The CDR3 consists of 17 residues. The germline V and J ends were trimmed by 1 base and 0 bases, with 13 bases remaining between them. Based on the CDR3 plus reference TRBV7-9 and TRBJ1-3, the full variable domain is DTGVSQNPRHKITKRGQNVTFRCDPISEHNRLYWYRQTLGQGPEFLTYFQNEAQLEKSRLLSDRFSAERPKGSFSTLEIQRTEQGDSAMYLCASSLGVIRSSGNTIYFGEGSWLTVV.

Here the CDR3 DNA reads TGTGCCAGCAGTTCCGGACAGGGAAGGGGAAATGAAAAACTGTTTTTT. This codes for CASSSGQGRGNEKLFF. The chain links TRBV12-3 or TRBV12-4 to TRBJ1-4, with 8 nucleotides matching TRBD1. Germline trimming cut 4 bases from V and 5 bases from J; bases unmatched to any gene: 9. This CDR3 spans 16 amino acids.

This chain joins TRBV6-5 and TRBJ1-3, with unresolved D. CDR1 and CDR2 (germline): MNHEY, SVGAGI. With 4 bases removed from V and 2 bases from J, the gap between germline ends came to 9 bases. The CDR3 runs to 14 residues. This CDR3 reads CASSFRRTGNTIYF. The CDR3 DNA is TGTGCCAGCAGTTTCAGGAGGACTGGAAACACCATATATTTT.

At least ten counts were recorded for this clonotype. This sequence joins TRBV5-1 and TRBJ1-1; possible D gene TRBD1, 5 bases. CDR1 is SGHRS, CDR2 YFSETQ, per germline. The CDR3 spans 15 residues. Deletions cut 0 bases from V and 0 bases from J, with 9 bases between. CDR3 nucleotide sequence: TGCGCCAGCAGCTTGGCCGGGGACGTGAACACTGAAGCTTTCTTT. It codes for CASSLAGDVNTEAFF.

This clonotype was counted at least ten times. The chain combines TRBV7-9 with TRBJ2-7; TRBD2 matches at 7 bases. The ends lost 11 bases at V and 6 bases at J; junction bases unmatched: 13. The CDR3 consists of 13 residues. The germline V gene has CDR1 SEHNR and CDR2 FQNEAQ (reference sequence). The CDR3 DNA reads TGTGCCTCACCGGGGAGGATAGCGGGCGAGCAGTACTTC. Encoded protein: CASPGRIAGEQYF.

This clonotype was observed many times. V gene TRBV11-1 combines with J gene TRBJ2-5, with D maybe TRBD1 (6 bases). The CDR3 is 16 amino acids. Germline V gene lookup returns CDR1 SGHAT and CDR2 FQDESV (reference sequence). V lost 0 bases and J 5 bases, leaving 16 bases between the germline ends. For the CDR3, the DNA is TGTGCCAGCAGCTTAGCCCCGTTGGGGGCCAGGGAGACCCAGTACTTC. This sequence encodes CASSLAPLGARETQYF.

About this clonotype itself: A read error may produce the germline difference seen at one junction end. The V call is TRBV7-9, the J call TRBJ2-1, with unresolved D. Germline V gene lookup returns CDR1 SEHNR and CDR2 FQNEAQ (reference sequence). The CDR3 extends over 15 amino acids. CDR3 region: CASSQGWRLINEQFF. The CDR3 nucleotides read TGCGCCAGCAGCCAAGGCTGGCGGCTGATCAATGAGCAGTTCTTC. The variable domain in full, completed from reference TRBV7-9 and TRBJ2-1, reads DTGVSQNPRHKITKRGQNVTFRCDPISEHNRLYWYRQTLGQGPEFLTYFQNEAQLEKSRLLSDRFSAERPKGSFSTLEIQRTEQGDSAMYLCASSQGWRLINEQFFGPGTRLTVL.

This clonotype was detected only a few times. This chain joins TRBV5-1 and TRBJ2-5, with unresolved D. V lost 4 bases and J lost 7, with 14 bases in between. The CDR3 totals 13 residues. Germline V CDR1 and CDR2: SGHRS, YFSETQ. In nucleotides, the CDR3 is TGCGCCAGCAGCCAGGACCAGTGGGGGACCCAGTACTTC. This encodes CASSQDQWGTQYF.

In its sample, this clonotype was seen a few times. The CDR3 reads CASSPLAGAPNNEQFF. CDR3 sequence (DNA): TGTGCCAGCAGCCCTTTAGCGGGAGCCCCGAACAATGAGCAGTTCTTC. V and J are TRBV7-2 and TRBJ2-1; 9 bases are a match to TRBD2. The CDR3 loop spans 16 amino acids. Germline-derived CDR1 and CDR2 are SGHTA and FQGNSA. V lost 5 bases, J lost 5 bases, and 10 bases stayed unmatched.

This chain joins TRBV12-3 or TRBV12-4 and TRBJ1-2, with 11 bases lining up with TRBD1. With V trimmed by 5 bases and J by 4 bases, 12 bases remained unmatched. The length of the CDR3 is 17 residues. CDR3 sequence reads: CASSKGTGGFRGYGYTF. The CDR3 DNA is TGTGCCAGCAGTAAAGGGACAGGGGGATTTCGAGGCTATGGCTACACCTTC.

This clonotype was picked up many times. CDR3 sequence (DNA): TGTGCCAGCACCGATACAGGGGGCGCGACGAACACTGAAGCTTTCTTT. As protein: CASTDTGGATNTEAFF. The genes are TRBV2 and TRBJ1-1; 9 bases agree with TRBD1. The germline CDR1 and CDR2 sequences are SNHLY and FYNNEI. With 7 bases clipped from V and 1 base from J, the junction kept 10 bases outside the gene matches. The CDR3 is 16 amino acids.

This clonotype was detected a few times. The chain couples TRBV7-2 to TRBJ2-3; TRBD2 aligns across 12 bases. Trimming removed 8 bases from V and 6 bases from J; junction bases left unmatched: 6. Germline V gene lookup returns CDR1 SGHTA and CDR2 FQGNSA. The CDR3 runs 14 residues. The CDR3: CASGLAGLADTQYF. In DNA form, the CDR3 reads TGTGCCAGCGGACTAGCGGGATTAGCGGATACGCAGTATTTT.

This clonotype occurred many times. The V gene is TRBV6-1, the J gene TRBJ2-1, with D hard to call. CDR1 is MNHNS, CDR2 SASEGT, per germline. V was trimmed by 9 bases and J by 4 bases, leaving 13 bases between them. The CDR3 consists of 13 residues. Here the CDR3 DNA reads TGTGCCAGTTCCTCTATTTTGTACAATGAGCAGTTCTTC. It codes for CASSSILYNEQFF.

The rearrangement uses TRBV6-1 and TRBJ2-1; D not resolved. Germline V lookup: CDR1 MNHNS, CDR2 SASEGT. V was pared by 4 bases and J by 5 bases, with 15 bases between. This CDR3 has 15 residues. The CDR3 sequence: CASSGSIRAHNEQFF. The CDR3 DNA reads as TGTGCCAGCAGTGGATCAATTAGAGCCCACAATGAGCAGTTCTTC.